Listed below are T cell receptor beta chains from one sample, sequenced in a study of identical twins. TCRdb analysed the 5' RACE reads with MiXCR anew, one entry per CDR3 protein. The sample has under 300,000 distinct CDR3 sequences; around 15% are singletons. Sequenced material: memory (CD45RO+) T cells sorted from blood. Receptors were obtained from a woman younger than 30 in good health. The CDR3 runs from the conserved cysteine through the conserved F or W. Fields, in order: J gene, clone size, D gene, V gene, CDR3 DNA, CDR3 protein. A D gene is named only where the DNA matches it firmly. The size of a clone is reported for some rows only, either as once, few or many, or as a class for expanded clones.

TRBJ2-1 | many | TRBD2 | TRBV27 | TGTGCCAGCAGTTTTTGGGGCGGGAGGGCCGGTGAGCAGTTCTTC | CASSFWGGRAGEQFF
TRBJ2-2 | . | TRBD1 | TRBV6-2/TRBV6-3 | TGTGCCAGCAGACGACAGGGAGACACCGGGGAGCTGTTTTTT | CASRRQGDTGELFF
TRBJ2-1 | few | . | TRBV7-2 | TGTGCCAGCAGCTTTTTCGATGAGCAGTTCTTC | CASSFFDEQFF
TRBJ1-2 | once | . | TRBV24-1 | TGTGCCACCAGTGATGCCAACAGGGACTATGGCTACACCTTC | CATSDANRDYGYTF
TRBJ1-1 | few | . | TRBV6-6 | TGTGCCAGCGCGGGGCGGACTGAAGCTTTCTTT | CASAGRTEAFF
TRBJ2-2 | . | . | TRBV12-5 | TGTGCTAGTGGTTTCTACTTACCAACCGGGGAGCTGTTTTTT | CASGFYLPTGELFF
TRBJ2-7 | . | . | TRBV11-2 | TGTGCCAGCAGCTTAAGCCCTAGCGTCTACGAGCAGTACTTC | CASSLSPSVYEQYF
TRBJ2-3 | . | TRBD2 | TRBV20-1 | TGCAGTGCTAGACCCTCGGGACTAGCGGGGGGAAGCACGCAGTATTTT | CSARPSGLAGGSTQYF
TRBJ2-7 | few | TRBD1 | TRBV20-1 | TGCAGTGCTAGGGAGCCGGGACAGGGGCGTTCCGAGCAGTACTTC | CSAREPGQGRSEQYF
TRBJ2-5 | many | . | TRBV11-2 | TGTGCCAGCAGCTTAGGTATCGTCGAGACCCAGTACTTC | CASSLGIVETQYF
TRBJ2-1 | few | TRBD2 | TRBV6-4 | TGTGCCAGCAGCACTCTAGCGGGAACCAACAATGAGCAGTTCTTC | CASSTLAGTNNEQFF
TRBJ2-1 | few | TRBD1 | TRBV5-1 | TGCGCCAGCAGCCCGGTACAATGGACAGGGAATGAGCAGTTCTTC | CASSPVQWTGNEQFF
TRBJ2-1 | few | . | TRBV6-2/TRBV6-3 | TGTGCCAGCACCCCACCTGGAGGGAGCCCATCATACAATGAGCAGTTCTTC | CASTPPGGSPSYNEQFF
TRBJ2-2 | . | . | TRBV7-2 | TGTGCCAGCAGCTTTGGACGGACCGGGGAGCTGTTTTTT | CASSFGRTGELFF
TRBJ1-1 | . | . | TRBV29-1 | TGCAGCGTTGATTTCGGGCAGGGGAACACTGAAGCTTTCTTT | CSVDFGQGNTEAFF
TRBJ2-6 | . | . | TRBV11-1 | TGTGCCAGCAAGGCGTCTGGGGCCAACGTCCTGACTTTC | CASKASGANVLTF
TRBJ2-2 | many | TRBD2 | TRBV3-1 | TGTGCCAGCAGCCCGACGGGGGGTAGGAACACCGGGGAGCTGTTTTTT | CASSPTGGRNTGELFF
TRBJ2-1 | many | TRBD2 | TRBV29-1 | TGCAGCGTCAGGACTAGCGGGAACTACAATGAGCAGTTCTTC | CSVRTSGNYNEQFF
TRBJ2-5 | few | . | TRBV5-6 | TGTGCCAGCAGCCCCGGGAGTCTCGGAGAGACCCAGTACTTC | CASSPGSLGETQYF
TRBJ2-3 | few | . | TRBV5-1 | TGCGCCAGCAGCTTGTCTGGTGGGAGGGGGTCAGATACGCAGTATTTT | CASSLSGGRGSDTQYF
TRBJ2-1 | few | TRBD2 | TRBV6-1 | TGTGCCAGCACCCGAGCGGGACTAGCCCACAATGAGCAGTTCTTC | CASTRAGLAHNEQFF
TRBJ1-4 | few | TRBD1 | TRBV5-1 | TGCGCCAGCAGACGGGACAGGTGGGGAGAAAAACTGTTTTTT | CASRRDRWGEKLFF
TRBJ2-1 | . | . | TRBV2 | TGTGCCAGCAGTGAAAAGGGACTGGTTAACAATGAGCAGTTCTTC | CASSEKGLVNNEQFF
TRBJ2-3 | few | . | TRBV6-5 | TGTGCCAGCAGTCACCACCTAGAGGATACGCAGTATTTT | CASSHHLEDTQYF
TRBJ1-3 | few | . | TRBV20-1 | TGCAGTGCTAGAGATCTTGCCCGGTCGGGAAACACCATATATTTT | CSARDLARSGNTIYF
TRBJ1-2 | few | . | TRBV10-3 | TGTGCCATCATGGGCGCAGAGGGAGGCTATGGCTACACCTTC | CAIMGAEGGYGYTF
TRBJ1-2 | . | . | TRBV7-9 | TGTGCCAGCAGCCCCGAAAGGCTCTATGGCTACACCTTC | CASSPERLYGYTF
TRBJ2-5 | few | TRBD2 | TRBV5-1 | TGCGCCAGCAGCTTGGCCGGAGGGACTAGCGGGGCCTGGTCCCAGTACTTC | CASSLAGGTSGAWSQYF
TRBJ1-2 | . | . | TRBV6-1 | TGTGCCAGCAGGCCACAGGCTCTTTATGGCTACACCTTC | CASRPQALYGYTF
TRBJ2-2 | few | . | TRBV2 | TGTGCCAGGGGGCCCCCGGGAGTTGCCGGGGAGCTGTTTTTT | CARGPPGVAGELFF
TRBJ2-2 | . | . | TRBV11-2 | TGTGCCAGCAGCGCACTTAACACCGGGGAGCTGTTTTTT | CASSALNTGELFF
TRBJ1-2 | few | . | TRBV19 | TGTGCCAGTAGGGGGAGTCACCGCCGCTACACCTTC | CASRGSHRRYTF
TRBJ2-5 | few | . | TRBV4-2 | TGTGCCAGCAGCCTTCAGTCGACGGGGGTAGAGACCCAGTACTTC | CASSLQSTGVETQYF
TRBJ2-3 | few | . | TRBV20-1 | TGCAGTGCTTCTGACTGGCGTCTGAACACAGATACGCAGTATTTT | CSASDWRLNTDTQYF
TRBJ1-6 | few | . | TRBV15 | TGTGCCACCAGGGAAGGGGGTAACAATTCACCCCTCCACTTT | CATREGGNNSPLHF
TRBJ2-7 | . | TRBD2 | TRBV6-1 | TGTGCCAGCCGGACCGGACTAGGGAGCTCCTACGAGCAGTACTTC | CASRTGLGSSYEQYF
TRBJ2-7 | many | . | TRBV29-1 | TGCAGCGTTCAAGGGGACTACGAGCAGTACTTC | CSVQGDYEQYF
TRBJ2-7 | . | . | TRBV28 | TGTGCCAGCAGCCCACCCCGGGCGGACTCCTACGAGCAGTACTTC | CASSPPRADSYEQYF
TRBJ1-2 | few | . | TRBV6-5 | TGTGCCAGCAGTTACTCAGGGCGGCGTTCTGGCTACACCTTC | CASSYSGRRSGYTF
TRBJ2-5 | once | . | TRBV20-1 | TGCAGTGCTAGAGCCTCTCCCGGGGGCAAGTCCGGGACCCAGTACTTC | CSARASPGGKSGTQYF
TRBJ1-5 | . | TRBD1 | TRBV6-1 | TGTGCCAGCAGGCCGGGACAGGGACGTCAGCCCCAGCATTTT | CASRPGQGRQPQHF
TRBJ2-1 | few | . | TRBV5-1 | TGCGCCAGCACCACGCTGGCAGGGGAAGGCAATGAGCAGTTCTTC | CASTTLAGEGNEQFF
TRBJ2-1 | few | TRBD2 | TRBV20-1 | TGCAGTGCTAGTCAGCGGGAGTCGTGGGAGCAGTTCTTC | CSASQRESWEQFF
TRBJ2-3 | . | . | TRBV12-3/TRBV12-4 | TGTGCCAGGAGGCAATTTATGCCGGGGAGCACAGATACGCAGTATTTT | CARRQFMPGSTDTQYF
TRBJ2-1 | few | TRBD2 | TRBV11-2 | TGTGCCAGCAGGCCACAGGGGACTAGCGGGAGAGACGATGAGCAGTTCTTC | CASRPQGTSGRDDEQFF
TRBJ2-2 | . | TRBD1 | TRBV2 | TGTGCCAGCAGGGGGACAGGTTTTAACACCGGGGAGCTGTTTTTT | CASRGTGFNTGELFF
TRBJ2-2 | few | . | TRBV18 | TGTGCCAGCTCACCACCGTCCAGTTTTAACACCGGGGAGCTGTTTTTT | CASSPPSSFNTGELFF
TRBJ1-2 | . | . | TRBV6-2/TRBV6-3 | TGTGCCAGCAGCTTTAACTACTATGGCTACACCTTC | CASSFNYYGYTF
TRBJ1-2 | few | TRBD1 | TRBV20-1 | TGCAGTGCGCCACGGACAGGGGGTGTTAACTATGGCTACACCTTC | CSAPRTGGVNYGYTF
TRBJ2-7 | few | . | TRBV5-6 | TGTGCAAACAGGGAGTACGAGCAGTACTTC | CANREYEQYF
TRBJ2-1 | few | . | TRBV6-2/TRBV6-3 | TGTGCCAGCAGTTACTTTGGGGGGGGGGCCGGGAATGAGCAGTTCTTC | CASSYFGGGAGNEQFF
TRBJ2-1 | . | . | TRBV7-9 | TGTGCCAGCAGGCCCCAGGGGAGGGTATTAAATGAGCAGTTCTTC | CASRPQGRVLNEQFF
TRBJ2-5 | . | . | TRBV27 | TGTGCCAGCAGTTTAACCTGGGGAGAGACCCAGTACTTC | CASSLTWGETQYF
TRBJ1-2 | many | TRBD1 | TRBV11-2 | TGTGCCAGCAGCCTCGACAGGGACTATGGCTACACCTTC | CASSLDRDYGYTF